Listed below are T cell receptor beta chains from one sample, sequenced in a study of blood T cells in healthy people across ages. TCRdb re-called the 5' RACE reads through MiXCR, storing one row per CDR3 protein. Among under 1 million distinct CDR3 sequences listed, under 45% were seen once. The sample comprised blood. The receptors here all came from a man between 60 and 75 years old in good health. Both conserved end residues are part of each CDR3. The D gene is left open where the match is weak. Clone size is shown for a subset of rows, as once, few, many or a class of expanded clone.

J gene,clone size,V gene,D gene,CDR3 protein,CDR3 DNA
TRBJ2-5,many,TRBV12-3/TRBV12-4,.,CASSPSGGETQYF,TGTGCCAGCAGTCCTTCAGGAGGAGAGACCCAGTACTTC
TRBJ2-3,.,TRBV11-2,TRBD2,CASSLEASGGTDTQYF,TGTGCCAGCAGCTTAGAGGCTAGCGGGGGAACAGATACGCAGTATTTT
TRBJ2-5,few,TRBV20-1,.,CSARDGGGAGETQYF,TGCAGTGCTAGAGATGGTGGGGGGGCCGGAGAGACCCAGTACTTC
TRBJ1-5,.,TRBV29-1,TRBD1,CSVARGSDQPQHF,TGCAGCGTTGCCAGGGGGAGCGATCAGCCCCAGCATTTT
TRBJ2-7,.,TRBV5-1,TRBD1,CASSRDRGVSYEQYF,TGCGCCAGCAGCAGGGACAGAGGCGTCTCCTACGAGCAGTACTTC
TRBJ1-5,.,TRBV6-1,.,CASSDVGGLVNQPQHF,TGTGCCAGCAGTGATGTGGGAGGGTTGGTCAATCAGCCCCAGCATTTT
TRBJ2-1,.,TRBV4-1,TRBD1,CASSQDPRDSHYNEQFF,TGCGCCAGCAGCCAAGATCCCCGGGACAGTCACTACAATGAGCAGTTCTTC
TRBJ1-2,few,TRBV29-1,TRBD1,CSVRGQGFEGYTF,TGCAGCGTTCGGGGACAGGGTTTCGAGGGCTACACCTTC
TRBJ2-7,few,TRBV7-2,.,CASSFDRQATYEQYF,TGTGCCAGCAGCTTTGACCGACAGGCCACCTACGAGCAGTACTTC
TRBJ2-5,.,TRBV6-2/TRBV6-3,TRBD2,CASSYRRGTSGGKYQETQYF,TGTGCCAGCAGTTATCGACGAGGGACTAGCGGGGGGAAATACCAAGAGACCCAGTACTTC
TRBJ1-2,.,TRBV6-1,TRBD1,CASSEGRTGSDGYTF,TGTGCCAGCAGTGAAGGGAGGACAGGATCAGATGGCTACACCTTC
TRBJ2-3,.,TRBV7-9,.,CASSPTHGADTQYF,TGTGCCAGCAGCCCTACTCACGGGGCGGATACGCAGTATTTT
TRBJ2-1,few,TRBV3-1,TRBD2,CASSQDLLAGTGGGNEQFF,TGTGCCAGCAGCCAAGATCTACTAGCGGGGACCGGAGGGGGGAATGAGCAGTTCTTC
TRBJ2-1,.,TRBV5-1,TRBD2,CASSYLAGGPANEQFF,TGCGCCAGCAGCTATTTAGCGGGGGGGCCGGCTAATGAGCAGTTCTTC
TRBJ2-5,.,TRBV10-3,.,CAISEGVGETQYF,TGTGCCATCAGTGAGGGCGTCGGGGAGACCCAGTACTTC
TRBJ2-1,.,TRBV6-1,TRBD2,CASYSGGASDEQFF,TGTGCCAGCTATAGCGGGGGGGCCTCCGATGAGCAGTTCTTC
TRBJ1-2,.,TRBV4-1,.,CASSQERANYGYTF,TGCGCCAGCAGCCAAGAAAGAGCTAACTATGGCTACACCTTC
TRBJ2-2,.,TRBV7-2,.,CASENTGELFF,TGTGCCAGCGAGAACACCGGGGAGCTGTTTTTT
TRBJ1-2,few,TRBV29-1,.,CSVEGQLDNYGYTF,TGCAGCGTTGAGGGCCAGTTAGATAACTATGGCTACACCTTC
TRBJ2-6,.,TRBV12-3/TRBV12-4,.,CASSNAGANVLTF,TGTGCCAGCAGTAACGCAGGGGCCAACGTCCTGACTTTC
TRBJ2-7,few,TRBV10-3,TRBD1,CAISESGQTYEQYF,TGTGCCATCAGTGAGTCGGGACAGACCTACGAGCAGTACTTC
TRBJ2-3,once,TRBV7-2,TRBD2,CASSLWASGGSDTQYF,TGTGCCAGCAGCCTCTGGGCTAGCGGGGGGTCAGATACGCAGTATTTT
TRBJ1-1,.,TRBV29-1,.,CSVADRFTEAFF,TGCAGCGTCGCTGACAGGTTCACTGAAGCTTTCTTT
TRBJ2-5,.,TRBV14,.,CASSQMFRDFETQYF,TGTGCCAGCAGCCAGATGTTCCGGGACTTTGAGACCCAGTACTTC
TRBJ2-3,.,TRBV21-1,.,CASSKPSVGQGIPTDTQYF,.
TRBJ2-7,.,TRBV7-6,TRBD1,CASSLRTGQSSYEQYF,TGTGCCAGCAGCTTACGGACAGGCCAGAGCTCCTACGAGCAGTACTTC
TRBJ1-2,few,TRBV14,.,CASSPLGWDYGYTF,TGTGCCAGCAGCCCTTTGGGGTGGGACTATGGCTACACCTTC
TRBJ2-7,.,TRBV7-8,.,CASSLGVAEQYF,TGTGCCAGCAGCTTAGGGGTGGCCGAGCAGTACTTC